Below, 9 T cell receptor beta chains from the same sample are listed, as sequenced in a study of blood T cells in healthy people across ages. A second PCR, run for about 7 to 11 cycles, used a sample-barcoded 5' primer plus a J-beta primer mix. Each CDR3 protein is one row after TCRdb ran MiXCR on the 5' RACE reads. In the table there are under 1,000,000 distinct CDR3 sequences, 46% of which are singletons. Specimen: blood. Receptors originate from a man older than 75 in good health.

This clonotype was seen only a few times. The chain joins TRBV20-1 to TRBJ1-2; D remains unclear. CDR1 is DFQATT, CDR2 SNEGSKA, per germline (reference sequence). The CDR3 has 13 residues. Deletions cut 2 bases from V and 2 bases from J, with 9 bases between. CDR3 residues: CSARTATNYGYTF. The CDR3 coding sequence is TGCAGTGCTAGAACAGCAACCAACTATGGCTACACCTTC.

The chain combines TRBV5-6 with TRBJ2-4; no definite D call. The J call may be mistaken, given a closer DNA end match to TRBJ2-5. This CDR3 has 17 amino acids. Germline values: CDR1 SGHDT, CDR2 YYEEEE. The CDR3 here is CASSLESIRMLKETQYF. CDR3 nucleotides: TGTGCCAGCAGCTTGGAATCTATAAGGATGTTAAAAGAGACCCAGTACTTC.

This clonotype occurred many times. The chain has TRBV29-1 and TRBJ2-1; 14 bases line up with TRBD2. The CDR3 extends over 14 amino acids. V lost 5 bases to trimming and J lost 9 bases; unmatched junction nucleotides: 6. Germline loops: CDR1 SQVTM, CDR2 ANQGSEA. This CDR3 reads CSVRLAGGPGEQFF. The CDR3 DNA sequence: TGCAGCGTTAGACTAGCGGGAGGGCCGGGTGAGCAGTTCTTC.

The J gene is TRBJ1-4, the V gene TRBV6-6; TRBD1 aligns across 8 bases. CDR1 is MNHNY and CDR2 is SVGAGI in the germline V gene (reference sequence). J gave up 14 bases and V 4 bases, and 9 bases lay outside the gene matches. This CDR3 region has 13 residues. In DNA, the CDR3 is TGTGCCAGCAGTTCTGGACAGGGAGCAAACCTGTTTTTT. This sequence encodes CASSSGQGANLFF.

This clonotype was seen a few times. J is TRBJ1-5 and V is TRBV4-1, with 7 bases matching TRBD1. CDR3 size: 17 residues. The J segment lost 0 bases and the V segment lost 1 base, leaving 6 bases of the junction unmatched. Germline assignment: CDR1 MGHRA and CDR2 YSYEKL. CDR3 bases: TGCGCCAGCAGCCAAGCCGGGACAGAGTATAGCAATCAGCCCCAGCATTTT. This codes for CASSQAGTEYSNQPQHF.

V is TRBV20-1 and J is TRBJ2-1; 7 bases map to TRBD2. The CDR3 consists of 12 residues. Germline-derived CDR1 and CDR2 are DFQATT and SNEGSKA (reference sequence). This chain's CDR3 is CKAGRPENEQFF. Here the CDR3 DNA reads TGCAAAGCGGGAAGGCCGGAGAATGAGCAGTTCTTC.

This clonotype has just a few counts. The chain has TRBV5-1 and TRBJ1-2; 9 bases line up with TRBD1. Germline V CDR1 and CDR2: SGHRS, YFSETQ. Losses at the gene ends were 2 bases for V and 0 bases for J; bases not matched to a gene: 5. This CDR3 spans 16 amino acids. This CDR3 is CASSFYRGPANYGYTF. CDR3 nucleotides: TGCGCCAGCAGCTTTTACAGGGGGCCGGCTAACTATGGCTACACCTTC.

The chain couples TRBV5-1 to TRBJ1-2; TRBD1 is a possible D gene (5 bases). The germline V gene encodes CDR1 SGHRS and CDR2 YFSETQ. Trimming took 2 bases from V and 7 from J, leaving 9 bases between them. The CDR3 has 12 residues. CDR3 residues: CASSLGERGYTF. The CDR3 nucleotides are TGCGCCAGCAGCTTAGGGGAGCGTGGCTACACCTTC.

In this sample, this clonotype turned up once. The chain combines TRBV28 with TRBJ1-2; TRBD1 matches 8 bases. J lost 2 bases, V lost 7 bases, and 6 bases had no gene match. CDR1 is MDHEN and CDR2 is SYDVKM in the germline V gene. The length of the CDR3 is 14 residues. The CDR3 protein is CASTSGGGNYGYTF. The CDR3 DNA follows: TGTGCCAGCACTTCAGGGGGCGGGAACTATGGCTACACCTTC.